The 23 T cell receptor beta chains listed next were all sequenced from one sample in a study of high-grade serous ovarian cancer treatment subgroups. Here immunoSEQ multiplex PCR was the method, and the copy in TCRdb shows in-frame clones only, minus some. The sample holds about 15,000 clones; roughly 90% are singletons and the top ten take more than 6%. Tumor tissue was taken before any definitive surgery or chemotherapy was given. The specimen was tumor tissue. The receptors originated from a human donor with high-grade serous ovarian cancer.

The V and J genes are TRBV7-9 and TRBJ1-4; a possible D gene is TRBD1 (6 bases). The CDR3 covers 17 residues. The germline V gene encodes CDR1 SEHNR and CDR2 FQNEAQ (reference sequence). Between the trimmed V and J ends, which lost 1 base and 4 bases, there was a span of 16 bases. The CDR3 DNA reads TGTGCCAGCAGCTTAGGACTAGTAGGACAGATTAATGAAAAACTGTTTTTT. Protein: CASSLGLVGQINEKLFF.

The gene calls are TRBV5-6 and TRBJ2-5; TRBD2 agrees at 12 bases. V gave up 1 base and J gave up 2 bases; unmatched junction bases: 0. The CDR3 contains 15 residues. The germline CDR1 and CDR2 sequences are SGHDT and YYEEEE. CDR3 bases: TGTGCCAGCAGCTTGACTAGCGGGGGGCAAGAGACCCAGTACTTC. Its protein product is CASSLTSGGQETQYF. The variable domain in full, with the rest retrieved from reference TRBV5-6 and TRBJ2-5, is DAGVTQSPTHLIKTRGQQVTLRCSPKSGHDTVSWYQQALGQGPQFIFQYYEEEERQRGNFPDRFSGHQFPNYSSELNVNALLLGDSALYLCASSLTSGGQETQYFGPGTRLLVL.

V gene TRBV5-4 combines with J gene TRBJ1-1, with 12 nucleotides matching TRBD1. After removal of 3 bases from V and 4 bases from J, the junction contained 7 bases not matched to a gene. Germline V CDR1 and CDR2: SGHNT, YYREEE (reference sequence). The CDR3 is 16 amino acids. The chain's CDR3 is CASSSGTGGRGTEAFF. CDR3 sequence (DNA): TGTGCCAGCAGCTCCGGGACAGGGGGCCGGGGCACTGAAGCTTTCTTT.

The chain is built from TRBV9 and TRBJ1-6; the D is unclear. The V end lost 4 bases, the J end lost 0 bases, and 11 bases lay between the germline ends. The CDR3 is 16 residues long. Germline-derived CDR1 and CDR2 are SGDLS and YYNGEE. Written as DNA, the CDR3 is TGTGCCAGCAGCTCCAGCCTTAGCTCCTATAATTCACCCCTCCACTTT. Amino acid sequence: CASSSSLSSYNSPLHF.

The chain employs TRBV10-1 and TRBJ1-1; 7 bases agree with TRBD1. CDR1 is WNHNN, CDR2 SYGVQD, per germline (reference sequence). Unmatched junction bases numbered 7, after V lost 3 bases and J lost 0 bases. The CDR3 has 16 residues. The CDR3, as DNA: TGCGCCAGCAGTGAAAACAGGGGTTCGTTGAACACTGAAGCTTTCTTT. It encodes CASSENRGSLNTEAFF.

This clone was detected only a few times. This chain joins TRBV20-1 and TRBJ1-5; D call uncertain. V shed 0 bases and J shed 12 bases, with 9 bases lying between them. The germline V gene encodes CDR1 DFQATT and CDR2 SNEGSKA (reference sequence). The CDR3 sequence is 11 residues long. CDR3 sequence reads: CSARDQLRQHF. DNA for the CDR3: TGCAGTGCTAGAGATCAGTTGCGCCAGCATTTT.

The CDR3 sequence: CASSLVQGLNTEAFF. DNA for the CDR3: TGCGCCAGCAGCTTGGTGCAGGGACTGAACACTGAAGCTTTCTTT. The chain combines TRBV5-1 with TRBJ1-1, with D perhaps matching TRBD1 (5 bases). The ends were cut back, 0 bases at V and 0 bases at J, with 9 bases in the middle. The CDR3 is 15 amino acids. Germline CDR1 reads SGHRS; CDR2 reads YFSETQ.

In DNA form, the CDR3 reads TGTGCCAGCAGCTTAGTAGTTCAAGAGACCCAGTACTTC. Translated: CASSLVVQETQYF. V is TRBV7-8 and J is TRBJ2-5; D gene ambiguous. The V gene's germline CDR1 is SGHVS and CDR2 FQNEAQ. Trimming shortened V by 1 base and J by 2 bases, and 5 bases separated the two germline ends. This CDR3 is 13 amino acids long.

This clone was seen a single time. The chain links TRBV11-2 to TRBJ2-7, with TRBD1 identical over 7 bases. The germline V gene encodes CDR1 SGHAT and CDR2 FQNNGV. This CDR3 has 13 residues. Unmatched junction bases numbered 8, after V lost 5 bases and J lost 7 bases. CDR3 in amino acids: CASSPRQGGEQYF. DNA of the CDR3: TGTGCCAGCAGCCCCAGACAGGGCGGGGAGCAGTACTTC.

The chain employs TRBV10-2 and TRBJ2-7; TRBD1 or TRBD2 may be the D gene (7 bases each). CDR3 length equals 14 residues. V gave up 7 bases and J gave up 3 bases, with 16 bases separating them. Germline V gene data show CDR1 as WSHSY and CDR2 as SAAADI. The chain's CDR3 is CASNPGGVDYEQYF. CDR3 DNA sequence: TGCGCCAGCAACCCAGGGGGGGTAGACTACGAGCAGTACTTC.

Concerning this clone: The sample has other DNA sequences that encode this CDR3 too. This chain links TRBV7-2 with TRBJ2-2; unclear D gene. Between the trimmed V and J ends, which lost 5 bases and 5 bases, there was a span of 9 bases. Germline V gene data show CDR1 as SGHTA and CDR2 as FQGNSA. The CDR3 is 13 amino acids. The DNA for the CDR3 is TGTGCCAGCAGCCAAAGCTTAACCGGGGAGCTGTTTTTT. This sequence encodes CASSQSLTGELFF.

This clone has only a few counts. Here the CDR3 DNA reads TGTGCCAGCAGTCAGTGGAAGCTAGCCAAAAACATTCAGTACTTC. It is translated as CASSQWKLAKNIQYF. The chain carries TRBV28 and TRBJ2-4; D remains ambiguous. There are 15 residues in the CDR3. Germline CDR1 reads MDHEN; CDR2 reads SYDVKM. The V end lost 5 bases, the J end lost 0 bases, and 11 bases lay between the germline ends.

The rearrangement uses TRBV5-6 and TRBJ1-5; no definite D call. V was cut by 5 bases and J by 0 bases, with 3 bases left in between. The CDR3 contains 12 residues. CDR1 and CDR2 from the germline V gene are SGHDT and YYEEEE. CDR3 amino acids: CASSYSNQPQHF. CDR3 nucleotides: TGTGCCAGCAGTTATAGCAATCAGCCCCAGCATTTT.

This clone came up a few times. The chain carries TRBV15 and TRBJ2-7, with D unresolved. Per germline, CDR1 LNHNV and CDR2 YYDKDF (reference sequence). The germline V and J ends were trimmed by 5 bases and 4 bases, with 12 bases remaining between them. This CDR3 has 13 amino acids. The CDR3 protein is CATSHPPVYEQYF. CDR3 in DNA: TGTGCCACCAGCCACCCTCCTGTTTACGAGCAGTACTTC.

As concerns this clone: The junction and the germline gene differ at one end; a read error may be behind it. The gene calls are TRBV7-7 and TRBJ2-7; D is perhaps TRBD1 (6 bases). The germline V gene encodes CDR1 SSHAT and CDR2 FNYEAQ (reference sequence). The CDR3 spans 15 residues. The CDR3 loop reads CASSLGQGPTYEQYF. The CDR3, as DNA: TGTGCTAGCAGCTTAGGGCAGGGGCCGACCTACGAGCAGTACTTC.

The genes are TRBV4-3 and TRBJ1-2; D is perhaps TRBD1 (6 bases). This CDR3 has 16 amino acids. Germline V gene lookup returns CDR1 LGHNA and CDR2 YSLEER. Trimming took 0 bases from V and 4 from J, leaving 15 bases between them. This CDR3 is CASSQDSGGQVYGYTF. CDR3 DNA sequence: TGCGCCAGCAGCCAAGATTCCGGGGGGCAGGTCTATGGCTACACCTTC.

Concerning this clone itself: An end of the junction differs from the germline gene, which may be a read error. The sample contains more than one DNA sequence encoding this CDR3. V is TRBV19 and J is TRBJ2-7; tentatively, D is TRBD2 (6 bases). CDR1 and CDR2 from the germline V gene are LNHDA and SQIVND (reference sequence). The CDR3 contains 13 residues. In nucleotides, the CDR3 is TGCGCCAGTAGTCGGGCGGGGACCTACGAGCAGTACTTC. Translation: CASSRAGTYEQYF.

The gene calls are TRBV4-1 and TRBJ2-6; 10 bases match TRBD1. Per the germline V gene, CDR1 is MGHRA and CDR2 is YSYEKL. The CDR3 consists of 19 residues. The V segment lost 2 bases and the J segment 0 bases; nucleotides outside the gene matches: 7. CDR3 nucleotides: TGCGCCAGCAGCCAACCACCAGGGACAGGGGTCTCTGGGGCCAACGTCCTGACTTTC. Translating it yields CASSQPPGTGVSGANVLTF.

This chain uses TRBV9 with TRBJ2-2; D is uncertain. The CDR3 loop spans 11 amino acids. Trimming pared 3 bases from V and 4 bases from J, leaving 1 base between. Germline CDR1 SGDLS, CDR2 YYNGEE. CDR3 DNA: TGTGCCAGCAGCGCCACCGGGGAGCTGTTTTTT. Translated, it gives CASSATGELFF.

V is TRBV27 and J is TRBJ1-2, with D possibly TRBD1 on 5 matching bases. CDR1 and CDR2 from the germline V gene are MNHEY and SMNVEV (reference sequence). The CDR3 has 14 amino acids. Trimming removed 3 bases at V and 2 bases at J, with 10 bases between. The CDR3 region is CASSFGRDNYGYTF. The CDR3 DNA sequence: TGTGCCAGCAGTTTTGGCAGGGACAACTATGGCTACACCTTC.

The chain recombines TRBV25-1 with TRBJ2-3; unclear D gene. Trimming removed 8 bases at V and 0 bases at J, with 12 bases between. The CDR3 consists of 14 residues. Looked up from germline, CDR1 is MGHDK and CDR2 is SYGVNS. CDR3 sequence (DNA): TGTGCCAGCCCAGGAGCCTCTAGCACAGATACGCAGTATTTT. Amino acid sequence: CASPGASSTDTQYF.

V and J are TRBV2 and TRBJ2-1, with a possible D match to TRBD2 (6 bases). Between the trimmed V and J ends, which lost 2 bases and 7 bases, there was a span of 15 bases. The CDR3 sequence is 15 residues long. CDR1 SNHLY and CDR2 FYNNEI come from the germline V gene. CDR3 loop: CASSELGGGGNEQFF. CDR3 coding DNA: TGTGCCAGCAGTGAATTGGGGGGAGGTGGGAATGAGCAGTTCTTC.

The chain has TRBV11-2 and TRBJ1-2; TRBD1 aligns across 7 bases. The CDR3 runs 15 residues. Germline trimming cut 4 bases from V and 4 bases from J; bases unmatched to any gene: 9. CDR1 is SGHAT, CDR2 FQNNGV, per germline. For the CDR3, the DNA is TGTGCCAGCAGCTCAGGGGGGGGCTTTTCCTATGGCTACACCTTC. Its translation is CASSSGGGFSYGYTF.